Listed here are 12 T cell receptor beta chains from one sample, sequenced in a study of shared clonotypes between healthy human individuals. TCRdb keeps only in-frame clones here, not all; method: immunoSEQ multiplex PCR. The sample yields over 950,000 clones, approximately 80% seen once. Sequenced material: memory CD4+ T cells from PBMCs. The sample's subset: CD45RA-negative fraction. These receptors originate from a man aged 18 to 35 in good health. Some clones in this sample may be carry-over from other donors' samples.

In regard to this clone: Without the conserved terminal phenylalanine or tryptophan, this CDR3 likely stems from a read error. This chain links TRBV7-6 with TRBJ2-3, with D perhaps TRBD1 (6 bases). V shed 0 bases and J shed 0 bases, with 13 bases lying between them. The germline V gene encodes CDR1 SGHVS and CDR2 FNYEAQ. The CDR3 runs to 17 residues. The CDR3 sequence is CASSLAGAGSSTDTQYL. DNA of the CDR3: TGTGCCAGCAGCTTAGCGGGGGCAGGCTCTAGCACAGATACGCAGTATCTT.

This clone has only one observation. This sequence joins TRBV6-5 and TRBJ2-3; tentative D call: TRBD2 (5 bases). CDR3 size: 14 residues. Trimming removed 4 bases at V and 6 bases at J, with 14 bases between. Germline V gene data show CDR1 as MNHEY and CDR2 as SVGAGI. CDR3 nucleotide sequence: TGTGCCAGCAGTTCTGGTTGGCGGGTTGATACGCAGTATTTT. It encodes CASSSGWRVDTQYF.

The J gene is TRBJ1-1, the V gene TRBV28; D is unresolved. The germline gives CDR1 MDHEN, CDR2 SYDVKM. Trimming removed 2 bases from V and 0 bases from J, with 7 bases in between. The CDR3 sequence is 14 residues long. As DNA, the CDR3 is TGTGCCAGCAGTTTAGGCAGCCTGAACACTGAAGCTTTCTTT. It yields the protein CASSLGSLNTEAFF.

The chain has TRBV5-1 and TRBJ2-2, with D perhaps matching TRBD2 (5 bases). This CDR3 region has 15 residues. Germline CDR1 is SGHRS and CDR2 is YFSETQ. The V end lost 4 bases, the J end lost 0 bases, and 10 bases lay between the germline ends. The CDR3 loop reads CASSVSGANTGELFF. The CDR3 DNA sequence: TGCGCCAGCAGCGTTTCCGGGGCGAACACCGGGGAGCTGTTTTTT. Using reference TRBV5-1 and TRBJ2-2 for the parts outside the CDR3, the full variable domain is KAGVTQTPRYLIKTRGQQVTLSCSPISGHRSVSWYQQTPGQGLQFLFEYFSETQRNKGNFPGRFSGRQFSNSRSEMNVSTLELGDSALYLCASSVSGANTGELFFGEGSRLTVL.

This clone was seen once. The rearrangement links TRBV11-2 to TRBJ1-2, with D unresolved. Germline values: CDR1 SGHAT, CDR2 FQNNGV. V gave up 2 bases and J gave up 0 bases, with 10 bases separating them. This CDR3 is 15 amino acids long. In DNA form, the CDR3 reads TGTGCCAGCAGCTTATATACAGCTTCTAACTATGGCTACACCTTC. Its protein product is CASSLYTASNYGYTF.

The chain employs TRBV7-2 and TRBJ2-5; 9 bases fit TRBD2. V shed 5 bases and J 4 bases; nucleotides not matched to a gene: 8. Germline CDR1 reads SGHTA; CDR2 reads FQGNSA. The CDR3 contains 15 residues. The chain's CDR3 is CASSRGGASRETQYF. The CDR3, as DNA: TGTGCCAGCAGCCGCGGGGGGGCCTCCAGAGAGACCCAGTACTTC. Variable domain in full (rest from reference TRBV7-2 and TRBJ2-5): GAGVSQSPSNKVTEKGKDVELRCDPISGHTALYWYRQSLGQGLEFLIYFQGNSAPDKSGLPSDRFSAERTGGSVSTLTIQRTQQEDSAVYLCASSRGGASRETQYFGPGTRLLVL.

Only a few counts were recorded for this clone. The chain uses TRBV19 and TRBJ2-1; TRBD2 agrees at 8 bases. The CDR3 is 14 residues long. Germline-derived CDR1 and CDR2 are LNHDA and SQIVND (reference sequence). V lost 3 bases, J lost 12 bases, and 10 bases stayed unmatched. CDR3 nucleotides: TGTGCCAGTAGTATGGGGACTAGAGTGGTGGGGCAGTTCTTC. Protein sequence: CASSMGTRVVGQFF. Full variable domain (missing parts from reference TRBV19 and TRBJ2-1): DGGITQSPKYLFRKEGQNVTLSCEQNLNHDAMYWYRQDPGQGLRLIYYSQIVNDFQKGDIAEGYSVSREKKESFPLTVTSAQKNPTAFYLCASSMGTRVVGQFFGPGTRLTVL.

This chain uses TRBV5-1 with TRBJ2-7, with D perhaps given as TRBD1 or TRBD2 (6 bases each). Between the trimmed V and J ends, which lost 0 bases and 3 bases, there was a span of 16 bases. The CDR3 loop spans 16 amino acids. The V gene's germline CDR1 is SGHRS and CDR2 YFSETQ. CDR3 DNA sequence: TGCGCCAGCAGCTTGGGGCTAGGGGGGTCCGGCTACGAGCAGTACTTC. This sequence encodes CASSLGLGGSGYEQYF.

The rearrangement links TRBV29-1 to TRBJ2-3; D possibly matches TRBD1 or TRBD2 (6 bases each). The germline CDR1 and CDR2 sequences are SQVTM and ANQGSEA. The ends were cut back, 6 bases at V and 9 bases at J, with 19 bases in the middle. The CDR3 contains 13 residues. This CDR3 reads CSVGGGTTGTQYF. The CDR3 nucleotides read TGCAGCGTCGGGGGCGGCACCACGGGGACGCAGTATTTT.

Points on this clone: The sample contains more than one DNA sequence encoding this CDR3. This chain joins TRBV7-2 and TRBJ2-7; 10 nucleotides line up with TRBD2. This CDR3 has 14 amino acids. CDR1 is SGHTA and CDR2 is FQGNSA in the germline V gene. The V segment lost 5 bases and the J segment 4 bases; nucleotides outside the gene matches: 5. For the CDR3, the DNA is TGTGCCAGCAGCAGGACTAGCGGAAGATACGAGCAGTACTTC. This encodes CASSRTSGRYEQYF.

A word on this clone: The sample contains more than one DNA sequence encoding this CDR3. The chain employs TRBV5-4 and TRBJ2-7, with unresolved D. V was cut by 0 bases and J by 0 bases, with 7 bases left in between. Germline assignment: CDR1 SGHNT and CDR2 YYREEE (reference sequence). The CDR3 totals 14 residues. DNA of the CDR3: TGTGCCAGCAGCTTGGACGCCAGCTCCTACGAGCAGTACTTC. Translated: CASSLDASSYEQYF.

DNA for the CDR3: TGTGCCAGCAGCTTAGGAGGACAGGGCAGTCCCGGGGAGCTGTTTTTT. This translates into CASSLGGQGSPGELFF. The V call is TRBV7-2, the J call TRBJ2-2, with 8 bases that match TRBD1. The V gene's germline CDR1 is SGHTA and CDR2 FQGNSA. The CDR3 length is 16 residues. Unmatched junction bases numbered 7, after V lost 1 base and J lost 6 bases.